A selection of T cell receptor beta chains follows, all from one sample in a study of blood T cells in healthy people across ages. TCRdb independently ran MiXCR on the 5' RACE reads; one entry per CDR3 protein. This table has around 280,000 distinct CDR3 sequences, around 29% appearing once. The sample taken for sequencing was blood. These receptors were taken from a woman in her 70s in good health. Both conserved end residues are part of each CDR3. A D gene is named only where the DNA matches it firmly. The size field is filled for only some rows; it gives once, few, many or a size class.

d_call j_call v_call clone_size cdr3_nt cdr3_aa
- TRBJ1-1 TRBV7-3 once TGTGCCAGCAGCTTAGAGGATTACACTGAAGCTTTCTTT CASSLEDYTEAFF
- TRBJ1-1 TRBV7-9 few TGTGCCAGCAGCTTAGATAGGACAGCCGAAGCTTTCTTT CASSLDRTAEAFF
TRBD2 TRBJ2-7 TRBV4-1 - TGCGCCAGCAGCCTCGGGACTAGCCCCTCCGAGCAGTACTTC CASSLGTSPSEQYF
- TRBJ1-4 TRBV15 few TGTGCCACCAGCAGAGATACGAAGCCACTGTTTTTT CATSRDTKPLFF
- TRBJ2-5 TRBV5-1 - TGCGCCAGCAGCATACAGGGTCAAGAGACCCAGTACTTC CASSIQGQETQYF
- TRBJ2-1 TRBV20-1 - TGCAGTGCCAAGGCGCATTTGGGAAGGAATGAGCAGTTCTTC CSAKAHLGRNEQFF
TRBD2 TRBJ2-7 TRBV19 - TGTGCCAGTAGTCGAGGGGGGACTAGCGGGGACGAGCAGTACTTC CASSRGGTSGDEQYF
- TRBJ2-4 TRBV6-5 - TGTGCCAGCAGTCTCTCCAGGGATAGCAAAAACATTCAGTACTTC CASSLSRDSKNIQYF
- TRBJ1-1 TRBV20-1 few TGCAGTGCTAGAGATATTCCCTCGGGGAAGGGGAACACTGAAGCTTTCTTT CSARDIPSGKGNTEAFF
TRBD2 TRBJ2-3 TRBV20-1 many TGCAGTGCTAGTGTCACGGTGGCGGGAGTCGATACGCAGTATTTT CSASVTVAGVDTQYF
TRBD2 TRBJ2-7 TRBV20-1 few TGCAGTGCTAGAGCCTACAGGACTAGCGGGGGCCTCTACGAGCAGTACTTC CSARAYRTSGGLYEQYF
- TRBJ2-7 TRBV7-2 - TGTGCCAGCACCTACAGGGAGGTGGCCTACGAGCAGTACTTC CASTYREVAYEQYF
- TRBJ1-3 TRBV28 - TGTGCCAGCAGCGCCCTCTTGGAAGAGGTTTCTGGAAACACCATATATTTT CASSALLEEVSGNTIYF
TRBD1 TRBJ1-1 TRBV29-1 few TGCAGCATACGGGACAGTAGAGAAGCTTTCTTT CSIRDSREAFF
- TRBJ2-5 TRBV29-1 many TGCAGCCTTGGACTGGGAAAAGAGACCCAGTACTTC CSLGLGKETQYF
TRBD2 TRBJ2-1 TRBV6-5 - TGTGCCAGCAGTTACTCGATAAATGGGCTAGCGGGAGTTAAGCAGTTCTTC CASSYSINGLAGVKQFF
TRBD1 TRBJ2-5 TRBV20-1 - TGCAGTGCTCCTACAGGGGCAGAGACCCAGTACTTC CSAPTGAETQYF
- TRBJ1-1 TRBV5-1 - TGCGCCAGCAGCCCCCTTACCCAGGGGATCGGTTCCACTGAAGCTTTCTTT CASSPLTQGIGSTEAFF
TRBD1 TRBJ2-1 TRBV20-1 - TGCAGTGCTGACGCCGGACAGGGGTTAAATGAGCAGTTCTTC CSADAGQGLNEQFF
- TRBJ2-2 TRBV4-2 - TGTGCCAGCAGCGAAGGGACGGCTAAACGGTCCACCGGGGAGCTGTTTTTT CASSEGTAKRSTGELFF
TRBD2 TRBJ2-5 TRBV12-3/TRBV12-4 few TGTGCCAGCAGTTTCGCGATAAATCCGGGACTAGCACAAGAGACCCGGTACTTC CASSFAINPGLAQETRYF
- TRBJ1-3 TRBV7-3 - TGTGCCAGCAGCCCCGCCGGGGGAAACACCATATATTTT CASSPAGGNTIYF
- TRBJ2-7 TRBV6-4 few TGTGCCAGCAGTGAGGACCATACTTCTACGACGCAGTACTTC CASSEDHTSTTQYF
- TRBJ1-1 TRBV28 few TGTGCCAGCACGATTCGACAGCTGAACACTGAAGCTTTCTTT CASTIRQLNTEAFF
- TRBJ2-5 TRBV3-1 many TGTGCCAGCAGCCAAGGGAGGGTGACCCAGTACTTC CASSQGRVTQYF
- TRBJ1-5 TRBV20-1 - TGCAGTGCGAGCCGGGCAGGGGCCCTCAATCATGAGCCCCAGCATTTT CSASRAGALNHEPQHF
- TRBJ2-1 TRBV7-9 few TGTGCCAGCAGCGAGAGAAGCTCCTACAATGAGCAGTTCTTC CASSERSSYNEQFF
- TRBJ1-3 TRBV20-1 few TGCAGTGCTAGAGGGACGCCTAGCTCTGGAAACACCATATATTTT CSARGTPSSGNTIYF
- TRBJ1-2 TRBV20-1 - TGCAGTGCTAGTACGACACGTTATGGCTACACCTTC CSASTTRYGYTF
- TRBJ2-5 TRBV6-6 few TGTGCCAGCAGTCGCGGCCCAGGCCAAGAGACCCAGTACTTC CASSRGPGQETQYF
TRBD1 TRBJ2-7 TRBV7-2 few TGTGCCAGCAGCTCAACGACAGGGTCCTACGAGCAGTACTTC CASSSTTGSYEQYF
- TRBJ2-4 TRBV4-2 few TGTGCCAGCAGCCAAGAGGATTGGGTAGCCAAAAACATTCAGTACTTC CASSQEDWVAKNIQYF
- TRBJ2-5 TRBV7-2 many TGTGCCAGCAGCCCTGGGACTTCCCAAGAGACCCAGTACTTC CASSPGTSQETQYF
- TRBJ1-2 TRBV20-1 - TGCACCTGGATTGGGGGGCTTAATAACTATGGCTACACCTTC CTWIGGLNNYGYTF
TRBD2 TRBJ2-2 TRBV9 - TGTGCCAGCAGCGTAGCTAGCGGGGGATCCTCGGCCACCGGGGAGCTGTTTTTT CASSVASGGSSATGELFF
TRBD2 TRBJ2-7 TRBV6-6 - TGTGCCAGCAGCAGGGACTATTTTGAGCAGTACTTC CASSRDYFEQYF
- TRBJ1-2 TRBV27 few TGTGCCAGCAGTCGCCGAGGAGTCTATGGCTACACCTTC CASSRRGVYGYTF
- TRBJ2-5 TRBV28 - TGTGCCAGCAGAAGAACCCCGGGCACCCAGGTGGAGACCCAGTACTTC CASRRTPGTQVETQYF
TRBD2 TRBJ2-5 TRBV20-1 many TGCAGTGCTAGCAAGCGGGAGGGCCGAGAGACCCAGTACTTC CSASKREGRETQYF
- TRBJ2-6 TRBV28 - TGTGCCAGCAGTTTAGAAAGAGTTGGGGCCAACGTCCTGACTTTC CASSLERVGANVLTF
- TRBJ2-4 TRBV6-1 - TGTGCCAGCAGCACAGACCGTGGAAACATTCAGTACTTC CASSTDRGNIQYF
- TRBJ2-5 TRBV20-1 - TGCAGTGCTGGGCTCAGCTCCTTGGGGGAGACCCAGTACTTC CSAGLSSLGETQYF
- TRBJ1-1 TRBV12-3/TRBV12-4 few TGTGCCAGCAGTTTCATATCAGGGCGGGACACTGAAGCTTTCTTT CASSFISGRDTEAFF
- TRBJ1-1 TRBV20-1 - TGCAGTGCCTACTCTCGGAACACTGAAGCTTTCTTT CSAYSRNTEAFF
- TRBJ2-7 TRBV6-2/TRBV6-3 many TGTGCCAGCAGCTTAGGAGGTTGGGCGGACGAGCAGTACTTC CASSLGGWADEQYF
- TRBJ1-5 TRBV29-1 - TGCAGCGTTACCGTTGGGGTAGCTGGCAATCAGCCCCAGCATTTT CSVTVGVAGNQPQHF
- TRBJ2-5 TRBV7-2 - TGTGCCAGCAGCTTAGGGGGGATCCTCCAAGAGACCCAGTACTTC CASSLGGILQETQYF
TRBD1 TRBJ1-2 TRBV27 - TGTGCCAGCAGTTTATCGGGACAGGGGGCCCTGCTTAACTATGGCTACACCTTC CASSLSGQGALLNYGYTF